This entry lists 5 T cell receptor beta chains sequenced from one sample in a study of siplizumab effects on memory and regulatory T cells. Profiling relied on immunoSEQ multiplex PCR, and the TCRdb table lists in-frame clones only, not all of them. The sample shows under 95,000 clones, about 93% of them seen only once. The sequenced sample consisted of non-Treg CD4+ T cells sorted from blood. The receptors come from a human donor in good health.

V usage is TRBV15 and J usage is TRBJ1-6; D is undetermined. V was cut by 1 base and J by 8 bases, with 15 bases left in between. Germline loops: CDR1 LNHNV, CDR2 YYDKDF (reference sequence). The CDR3 covers 16 residues. This chain's CDR3 is CATSRGQPGLDSPLHF. The CDR3 DNA reads TGTGCCACCAGCAGAGGACAACCGGGTCTCGATTCACCCCTCCACTTT.

The V and J genes are TRBV5-1 and TRBJ1-2; D remains ambiguous. Germline V gene sequence: CDR1 SGHRS, CDR2 YFSETQ. The CDR3 is 15 amino acids. Deletions cut 0 bases from V and 8 bases from J, with 17 bases between. The CDR3 here is CASSLAPGPMGGYTF. In DNA form, the CDR3 reads TGCGCCAGCAGCTTGGCCCCCGGGCCAATGGGGGGCTACACCTTC.

V usage is TRBV5-6 and J usage is TRBJ1-3; D call uncertain. CDR3 size: 17 residues. Germline V gives CDR1 SGHDT, CDR2 YYEEEE. The V end lost 4 bases, the J end lost 0 bases, and 17 bases lay between the germline ends. CDR3 nucleotides: TGTGCCAGCAGCCGCAAAGTGGGCGCCGACTCTGGAAACACCATATATTTT. Its translation is CASSRKVGADSGNTIYF.

This clone was picked up a small number of times. The chain couples TRBV11-2 to TRBJ1-1; TRBD1 agrees at 7 bases. CDR1 and CDR2 from the germline V gene are SGHAT and FQNNGV. The CDR3 length is 16 residues. V lost 5 bases and J lost 4; bases outside the gene matches: 13. As DNA, the CDR3 is TGTGCCAGCAGCGAGAGGGGGCGGGTGAGAGGCACTGAAGCTTTCTTT. The encoded protein is CASSERGRVRGTEAFF. Combining the CDR3 with reference TRBV11-2 and TRBJ1-1 gives the whole variable domain EAGVAQSPRYKIIEKRQSVAFWCNPISGHATLYWYQQILGQGPKLLIQFQNNGVVDDSQLPKDRFSAERLKGVDSTLKIQPAKLEDSAVYLCASSERGRVRGTEAFFGQGTRLTVV.

J is TRBJ1-5 and V is TRBV7-8; D may be TRBD1 (5 bases). V lost 4 bases, J lost 0 bases, and 7 bases lay in between. This CDR3 has 14 amino acids. Germline CDR1 is SGHVS and CDR2 is FQNEAQ. The CDR3: CASSSRDSNQPQHF. For the CDR3, the DNA is TGTGCCAGCAGCTCCAGGGATAGCAATCAGCCCCAGCATTTT.